This is a list of T cell receptor beta chains from one sample in a study of siplizumab effects on memory and regulatory T cells. Measured with immunoSEQ multiplex PCR; TCRdb has only the in-frame clones, and not every one. The sample lists over 95,000 clones, 90% to 95% occurring once. The source material was non-Treg CD4+ T cells sorted from blood. The receptors derive from a human donor in good health. CDR3s include the opening cysteine and the closing phenylalanine or tryptophan. A D gene is named only where the DNA matches it firmly. Not all rows give a size; the values are once, few, many and, for expanded clones, a class.

D: .; V: TRBV7-7; J: TRBJ2-5; size: .; CDR3: CASSFIDSGGAQYF; DNA: TGTGCCAGCAGCTTTATCGACAGCGGCGGGGCCCAGTACTTC
D: TRBD2; V: TRBV7-9; J: TRBJ2-5; size: .; CDR3: CASSLALSGGKETQYF; DNA: TGTGCCAGCAGCTTAGCGCTGAGCGGGGGTAAAGAGACCCAGTACTTC
D: .; V: TRBV18; J: TRBJ1-1; size: few; CDR3: CASGEGPTEAFF; DNA: TGTGCCAGCGGGGAGGGGCCTACTGAAGCTTTCTTT
D: TRBD2; V: TRBV5-1; J: TRBJ2-7; size: .; CDR3: CASLPLAGGPYEQYF; DNA: TGCGCCAGCCTCCCCCTGGCGGGGGGGCCCTACGAGCAGTACTTC
D: TRBD1; V: TRBV6-1; J: TRBJ1-1; size: .; CDR3: CASSLTGSLATEAFF; DNA: TGTGCCAGCAGCCTGACAGGGTCCTTGGCTACTGAAGCTTTCTTT
D: .; V: TRBV10-3; J: TRBJ2-3; size: .; CDR3: CAIGPPDADTQYF; DNA: TGTGCCATCGGTCCCCCAGACGCAGATACGCAGTATTTT
D: .; V: TRBV28; J: TRBJ2-6; size: .; CDR3: CASRGSSGANVLTF; DNA: TGTGCCAGCAGGGGAAGCTCTGGGGCCAACGTCCTGACTTTC
D: .; V: TRBV11-2; J: TRBJ2-5; size: .; CDR3: CASSFEETQYF; DNA: TGTGCCAGCAGCTTCGAAGAGACCCAGTACTTC
D: .; V: TRBV5-4; J: TRBJ2-5; size: once; CDR3: CASSLGEVPETQYF; DNA: TGTGCCAGCAGCTTGGGGGAGGTGCCGGAGACCCAGTACTTC
D: TRBD1; V: TRBV11-3; J: TRBJ2-1; size: .; CDR3: CASSLAGTGSYNEQFF; DNA: TGTGCCAGCAGCTTAGCCGGGACAGGGTCCTACAATGAGCAGTTCTTC
D: .; V: TRBV27; J: TRBJ2-7; size: .; CDR3: CASSLSIGRVSYEQYF; DNA: TGTGCCAGCAGTTTATCGATAGGCAGGGTCTCCTACGAGCAGTACTTC
D: .; V: TRBV5-1; J: TRBJ2-7; size: .; CDR3: CASSLVVGSYEQYF; DNA: TGCGCCAGCAGCTTGGTCGTCGGCTCCTACGAGCAGTACTTC
D: TRBD2; V: TRBV28; J: TRBJ2-2; size: .; CDR3: CASRFSGTSGGELFF; DNA: TGTGCCAGCAGATTTTCCGGGACTAGCGGGGGGGAGCTGTTTTTT
D: .; V: TRBV11-2; J: TRBJ2-6; size: .; CDR3: CASSLAPGANVLTF; DNA: TGTGCCAGCAGCTTAGCCCCCGGGGCCAACGTCCTGACTTTC
D: .; V: TRBV5-6; J: TRBJ1-2; size: .; CDR3: CASSLFSGAVDYGYTF; DNA: TGTGCCAGCAGCTTGTTTTCAGGGGCGGTCGACTATGGCTACACCTTC
D: TRBD1; V: TRBV29-1; J: TRBJ2-3; size: .; CDR3: CSAIRTGSTDTQYF; DNA: TGCAGCGCCATTAGGACAGGATCCACAGATACGCAGTATTTT
D: .; V: TRBV29-1; J: TRBJ1-1; size: .; CDR3: CSGLTRGYTEAFF; DNA: TGCAGCGGGCTGACGAGGGGCTACACTGAAGCTTTCTTT
D: .; V: TRBV7-8; J: TRBJ1-1; size: .; CDR3: CASSLVGRNTEAFF; DNA: TGTGCCAGCAGCTTAGTGGGCCGAAACACTGAAGCTTTCTTT
D: .; V: TRBV19; J: TRBJ2-7; size: .; CDR3: CASSLGGLLRSEQYF; DNA: TGTGCCAGTAGTCTTGGGGGACTCCTTCGGAGCGAGCAGTACTTC
D: TRBD1; V: TRBV15; J: TRBJ2-5; size: .; CDR3: CATSRKSRTGVYQETQYF; DNA: TGTGCCACCAGCAGGAAATCTCGGACAGGGGTGTACCAAGAGACCCAGTACTTC
D: .; V: TRBV10-2; J: TRBJ2-5; size: .; CDR3: CASKEAGETQYF; DNA: TGCGCCAGCAAGGAAGCAGGGGAGACCCAGTACTTC
D: .; V: TRBV5-7; J: TRBJ2-7; size: .; CDR3: CASSLGVPPYEQYF; DNA: TGTGCCAGCAGCTTAGGGGTGCCCCCCTACGAGCAGTACTTC
D: .; V: TRBV9; J: TRBJ2-2; size: .; CDR3: CASSVGGHHTGELFF; DNA: TGTGCCAGCAGCGTGGGCGGCCACCACACCGGGGAGCTGTTTTTT
D: .; V: TRBV6-1; J: TRBJ1-4; size: once; CDR3: CASSPTGSVEKLFF; DNA: TGTGCCAGCAGCCCCACTGGGAGTGTAGAAAAACTGTTTTTT
D: .; V: TRBV1; J: TRBJ2-3; size: .; CDR3: CTSSRGSQGAGTDTQYF; DNA: TGCACCAGCAGCCGAGGATCACAGGGGGCTGGCACAGATACGCAGTATTTT
D: .; V: TRBV7-9; J: TRBJ2-5; size: once; CDR3: CASSLAQGETQYF; DNA: TGTGCCAGCAGCTTAGCTCAGGGTGAGACCCAGTACTTC
D: .; V: TRBV9; J: TRBJ2-5; size: .; CDR3: CASSVIGQMQETQYF; DNA: TGTGCCAGCAGCGTGATCGGGCAAATGCAAGAGACCCAGTACTTC
D: .; V: TRBV30; J: TRBJ1-1; size: .; CDR3: CAWSEHLTEAFF; DNA: TGTGCCTGGAGCGAACATCTCACTGAAGCTTTCTTT
D: .; V: TRBV5-1; J: TRBJ1-5; size: .; CDR3: CASSLGYLSNQPQHF; DNA: TGCGCCAGCAGCTTGGGGTATCTCAGCAATCAGCCCCAGCATTTT
D: TRBD1; V: TRBV7-2; J: TRBJ2-5; size: .; CDR3: CASSRRQGIGQETQYF; DNA: TGTGCCAGCAGCCGAAGACAGGGGATCGGCCAAGAGACCCAGTACTTC
D: .; V: TRBV7-3; J: TRBJ1-2; size: .; CDR3: CASSPRVYGYTF; DNA: TGTGCCAGCAGCCCCCGGGTCTATGGCTACACCTTC
D: .; V: TRBV19; J: TRBJ2-7; size: once; CDR3: CASSMEAPGVNYEQYF; DNA: TGTGCCAGTAGTATGGAGGCCCCGGGGGTTAACTACGAGCAGTACTTC
D: .; V: TRBV6-1; J: TRBJ2-3; size: .; CDR3: CASAGQVWQYF; DNA: TGTGCCAGCGCTGGTCAGGTATGGCAGTATTTT
D: TRBD1; V: TRBV19; J: TRBJ1-1; size: .; CDR3: CASSIQQGGAFF; DNA: TGTGCCAGTAGTATACAACAGGGGGGGGCTTTCTTT
D: TRBD1; V: TRBV27; J: TRBJ1-1; size: .; CDR3: CASTQTGGATEAFF; DNA: TGTGCCAGCACCCAGACAGGGGGTGCGACTGAAGCTTTCTTT
D: TRBD2; V: TRBV11-2; J: TRBJ2-4; size: .; CDR3: CASRPIGGARNIQYF; DNA: TGTGCCAGCAGGCCCATCGGGGGGGCCAGAAACATTCAGTACTTC
D: .; V: TRBV28; J: TRBJ2-3; size: .; CDR3: CASSLSGPVDTQYF; DNA: TGTGCCAGCAGTTTATCGGGGCCCGTAGATACGCAGTATTTT
D: .; V: TRBV9; J: TRBJ2-1; size: .; CDR3: CASSVRWRYNEQFF; DNA: TGTGCCAGCAGCGTGCGATGGAGGTACAATGAGCAGTTCTTC
D: TRBD1; V: TRBV5-6; J: TRBJ1-5; size: .; CDR3: CASSPGTGGNQPQHF; DNA: TGTGCCAGCAGCCCCGGGACAGGGGGGAATCAGCCCCAGCATTTT
D: .; V: TRBV12-1; J: TRBJ2-7; size: .; CDR3: CASIPRDRGPYEQYF; DNA: TGTGCCAGCATCCCCCGGGACAGGGGACCCTACGAGCAGTACTTC
D: .; V: TRBV5-1; J: TRBJ1-5; size: .; CDR3: CASSPEVGSDQPQHF; DNA: TGCGCCAGCAGCCCAGAGGTGGGGTCCGATCAGCCCCAGCATTTT
D: .; V: TRBV19; J: TRBJ1-4; size: .; CDR3: CASSMNRLGGEKLFF; DNA: TGTGCCAGTAGTATGAACCGACTTGGAGGTGAAAAACTGTTTTTT
D: .; V: TRBV19; J: TRBJ1-5; size: .; CDR3: CASSSGQNLLIQPQHF; DNA: TGTGCCAGTAGTTCAGGACAGAACCTTTTGATTCAGCCCCAGCATTTT
D: .; V: TRBV7-9; J: TRBJ1-1; size: .; CDR3: CASSPRQMNTEAFF; DNA: TGTGCCAGCAGCCCTAGACAGATGAACACTGAAGCTTTCTTT
D: TRBD1; V: TRBV10-3; J: TRBJ1-2; size: few; CDR3: CAISDDRVSGYTF; DNA: TGTGCCATCAGTGATGACAGGGTTTCTGGCTACACCTTC
D: .; V: TRBV5-1; J: TRBJ2-5; size: .; CDR3: CASSSQGVGQETQYF; DNA: TGCGCCAGCAGCTCACAAGGGGTAGGACAAGAGACCCAGTACTTC
D: .; V: TRBV5-1; J: TRBJ2-3; size: .; CDR3: CASSAGLGYRGDTDTQYF; DNA: TGCGCCAGCAGCGCTGGGCTAGGATATAGGGGTGACACAGATACGCAGTATTTT
D: .; V: TRBV27; J: TRBJ2-7; size: .; CDR3: CASSLRGTYEQYF; DNA: TGTGCCAGCAGTTTAAGGGGCACATACGAGCAGTACTTC
D: .; V: TRBV11-3; J: TRBJ2-1; size: .; CDR3: CASARGTYNEQFF; DNA: TGTGCCAGCGCGCGGGGAACCTACAATGAGCAGTTCTTC
D: TRBD1; V: TRBV7-2; J: TRBJ2-7; size: .; CDR3: CASSTTTGNPLEQYF; DNA: TGTGCCAGCAGCACAACGACAGGGAATCCACTGGAGCAGTACTTC
D: TRBD1; V: TRBV5-1; J: TRBJ2-6; size: once; CDR3: CASSSPGQGATGANVLTF; DNA: TGCGCCAGCAGCTCCCCGGGACAGGGGGCCACTGGGGCCAACGTCCTGACTTTC
D: TRBD2; V: TRBV7-2; J: TRBJ2-1; size: .; CDR3: CASSSSGGAPEQFF; DNA: TGTGCCAGCAGCTCCAGCGGGGGGGCCCCTGAGCAGTTCTTC
D: .; V: TRBV5-1; J: TRBJ2-5; size: .; CDR3: CASSPLRSLETQYF; DNA: TGCGCCAGCAGCCCCCTTAGGTCCTTAGAGACCCAGTACTTC
D: .; V: TRBV28; J: TRBJ1-1; size: .; CDR3: CASTGNTEAFF; DNA: TGTGCCAGCACCGGGAACACTGAAGCTTTCTTT
D: TRBD2; V: TRBV14; J: TRBJ2-1; size: .; CDR3: CASSHRDYYNEQFF; DNA: TGTGCCAGCAGCCATCGGGACTACTACAATGAGCAGTTCTTC